This T cell receptor (beta chain) emerged from a study of patients and donors after allogeneic stem cell transplantation. TCRdb fed the RT-PCR reads into MiXCR, producing one record per CDR3 protein. The sample lists about 810 distinct CDR3 sequences; 0.8% were seen once. The length of the CDR3 is 18 residues. Trimming took off 0 bases at V and 5 bases at J, with 25 bases between the two ends. Per the germline V gene, CDR1 is DFQATT and CDR2 is SNEGSKA (reference sequence). By share of the sample, this clonotype is medium-sized (0.01 to 0.1%). What was sequenced was blood, either unsorted or a sorted T cell fraction (not recorded which). The V call is TRBV20-1, the J call TRBJ2-5, with D unclear. The clonotype was recovered from a human donor who was either an allogeneic HSCT recipient or a stem cell or donor lymphocyte infusion donor (not recorded which). It is not recorded whose cells these are; they may come from a transplant donor. CDR3 nucleotide sequence: TGCAGTGCTAGAGAAAGGTTGGCAACCGAACCCCTGGGGGAGACCCAGTACTTC. This sequence encodes CSARERLATEPLGETQYF.